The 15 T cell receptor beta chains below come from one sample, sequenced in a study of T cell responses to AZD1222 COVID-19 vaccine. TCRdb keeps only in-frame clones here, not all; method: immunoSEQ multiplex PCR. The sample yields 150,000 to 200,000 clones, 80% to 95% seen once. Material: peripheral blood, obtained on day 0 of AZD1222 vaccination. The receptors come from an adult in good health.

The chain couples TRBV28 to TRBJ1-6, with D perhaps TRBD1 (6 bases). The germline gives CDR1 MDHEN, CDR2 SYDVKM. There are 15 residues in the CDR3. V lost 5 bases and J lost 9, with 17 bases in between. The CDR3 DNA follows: TGTGCCAGCAGTCTCAGGACAGCGTGGGTTTCACCCCTCCACTTT. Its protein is CASSLRTAWVSPLHF. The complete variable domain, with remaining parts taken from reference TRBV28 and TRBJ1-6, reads DVKVTQSSRYLVKRTGEKVFLECVQDMDHENMFWYRQDPGLGLRLIYFSYDVKMKEKGDIPEGYSVSREKKERFSLILESASTNQTSMYLCASSLRTAWVSPLHFGNGTRLTVT.

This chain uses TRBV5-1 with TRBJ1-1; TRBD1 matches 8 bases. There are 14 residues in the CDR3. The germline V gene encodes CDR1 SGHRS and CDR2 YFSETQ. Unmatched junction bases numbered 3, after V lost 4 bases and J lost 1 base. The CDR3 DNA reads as TGCGCCAGCAGCCGGGACAGGAAGAACACTGAAGCTTTCTTT. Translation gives CASSRDRKNTEAFF. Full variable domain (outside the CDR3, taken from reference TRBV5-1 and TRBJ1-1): KAGVTQTPRYLIKTRGQQVTLSCSPISGHRSVSWYQQTPGQGLQFLFEYFSETQRNKGNFPGRFSGRQFSNSRSEMNVSTLELGDSALYLCASSRDRKNTEAFFGQGTRLTVV.

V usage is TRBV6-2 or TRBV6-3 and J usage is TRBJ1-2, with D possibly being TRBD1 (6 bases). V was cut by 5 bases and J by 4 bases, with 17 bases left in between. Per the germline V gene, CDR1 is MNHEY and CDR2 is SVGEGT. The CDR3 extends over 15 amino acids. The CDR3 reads CASSTPRQVLYGYTF. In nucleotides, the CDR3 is TGTGCCAGCAGTACCCCAAGACAGGTTCTCTATGGCTACACCTTC.

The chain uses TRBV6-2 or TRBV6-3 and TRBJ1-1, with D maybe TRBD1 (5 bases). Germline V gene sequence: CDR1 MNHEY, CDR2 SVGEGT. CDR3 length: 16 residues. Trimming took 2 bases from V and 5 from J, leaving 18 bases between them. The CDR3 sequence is CASSYRGQGIMTEAFF. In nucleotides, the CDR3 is TGTGCCAGCAGTTACCGAGGCCAGGGAATAATGACTGAAGCTTTCTTT.

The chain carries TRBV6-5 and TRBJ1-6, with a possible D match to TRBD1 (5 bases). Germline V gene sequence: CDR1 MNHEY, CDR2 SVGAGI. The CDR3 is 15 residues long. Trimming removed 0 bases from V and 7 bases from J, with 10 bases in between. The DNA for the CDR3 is TGTGCCAGCAGTTACTCGAGGGACCTAAATTCACCCCTCCACTTT. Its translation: CASSYSRDLNSPLHF.

CDR3: CASSQARRYEQYF. CDR3 DNA: TGTGCCAGCAGTCAGGCCAGGCGCTACGAGCAGTACTTC. J is TRBJ2-7 and V is TRBV28; no definite D call. The CDR3 runs 13 residues. Trimming took 5 bases from V and 3 from J, leaving 11 bases between them. Germline CDR1 is MDHEN and CDR2 is SYDVKM.

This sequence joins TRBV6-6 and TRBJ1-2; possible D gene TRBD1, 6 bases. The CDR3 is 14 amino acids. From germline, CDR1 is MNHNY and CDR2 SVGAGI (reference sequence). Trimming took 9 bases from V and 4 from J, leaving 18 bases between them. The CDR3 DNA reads TGTGCCAGTTTCGGGGACACTTCCCTCTATGGCTACACCTTC. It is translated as CASFGDTSLYGYTF.

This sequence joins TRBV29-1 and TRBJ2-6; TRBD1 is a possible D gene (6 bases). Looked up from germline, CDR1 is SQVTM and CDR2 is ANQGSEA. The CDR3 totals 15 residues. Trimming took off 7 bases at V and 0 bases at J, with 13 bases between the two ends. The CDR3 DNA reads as TGCAGCGCTCTTGGGGGCGCCTCTGGGGCCAACGTCCTGACTTTC. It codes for CSALGGASGANVLTF.

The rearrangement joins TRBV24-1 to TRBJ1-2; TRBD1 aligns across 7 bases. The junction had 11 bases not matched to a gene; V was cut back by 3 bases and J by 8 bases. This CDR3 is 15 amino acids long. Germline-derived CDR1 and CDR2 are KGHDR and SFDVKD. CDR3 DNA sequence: TGTGCCACCAGTGATGCGTCGACAGGGCTTCGGGGCTACACCTTC. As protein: CATSDASTGLRGYTF.

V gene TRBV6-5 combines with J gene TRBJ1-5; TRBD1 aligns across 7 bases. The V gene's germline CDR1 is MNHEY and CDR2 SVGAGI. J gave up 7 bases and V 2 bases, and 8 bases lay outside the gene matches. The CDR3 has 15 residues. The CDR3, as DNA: TGTGCCAGCAGTTACGATCGACAGGGTCGACAGCCCCAGCATTTT. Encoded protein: CASSYDRQGRQPQHF.

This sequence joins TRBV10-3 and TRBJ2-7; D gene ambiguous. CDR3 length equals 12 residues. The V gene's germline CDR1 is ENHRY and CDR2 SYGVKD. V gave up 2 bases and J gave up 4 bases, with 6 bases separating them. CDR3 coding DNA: TGTGCCATCAGTGAGCAAGGGTACGAGCAGTACGTC. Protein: CAISEQGYEQYV.

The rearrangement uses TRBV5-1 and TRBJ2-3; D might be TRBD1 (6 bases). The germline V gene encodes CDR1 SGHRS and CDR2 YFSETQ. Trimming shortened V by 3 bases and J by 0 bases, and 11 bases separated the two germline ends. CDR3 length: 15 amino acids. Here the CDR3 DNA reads TGCGCCAGCAGCTCTCTAGGACAGAGCACAGATACGCAGTATTTT. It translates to CASSSLGQSTDTQYF.

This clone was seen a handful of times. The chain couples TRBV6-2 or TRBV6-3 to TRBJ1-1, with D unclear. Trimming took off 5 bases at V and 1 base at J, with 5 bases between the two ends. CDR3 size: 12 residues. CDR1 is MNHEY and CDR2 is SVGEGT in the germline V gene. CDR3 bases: TGTGCCAGCAGTCAAGGGAACACTGAAGCTTTCTTT. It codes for CASSQGNTEAFF.

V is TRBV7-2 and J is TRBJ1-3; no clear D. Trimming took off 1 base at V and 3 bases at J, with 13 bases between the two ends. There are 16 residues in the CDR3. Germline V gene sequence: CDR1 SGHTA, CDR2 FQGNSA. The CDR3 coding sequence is TGTGCCAGCAGCTTAGAACTGGTGGGGTTTGGAAACACCATATATTTT. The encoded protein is CASSLELVGFGNTIYF.

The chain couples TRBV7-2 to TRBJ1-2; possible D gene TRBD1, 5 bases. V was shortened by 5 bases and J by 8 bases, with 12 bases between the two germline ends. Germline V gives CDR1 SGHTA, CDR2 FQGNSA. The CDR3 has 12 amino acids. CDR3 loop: CASSRGGGGYTF. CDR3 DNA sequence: TGTGCCAGCAGCAGGGGCGGAGGCGGCTACACCTTC.